The text below deals with one T cell receptor beta chain. Its antigen is not identified. TCRdb re-derived calls from the 5' RACE reads in MiXCR, one entry per CDR3 protein. The data hold fewer than 650,000 distinct CDR3 sequences, with 21% observed a single time. This sample is drawn from a study of T cells after yellow fever vaccination. Whole-study findings and limits: Peaking faster, on day 5 versus 15, the secondary response was nonetheless weaker.

CDR1 KGHDR and CDR2 SFDVKD come from the germline V gene. The CDR3 is 15 amino acids. V lost 4 bases, J lost 6 bases, and 7 bases stayed unmatched. The chain carries TRBV24-1 and TRBJ2-2, with TRBD2 matching 7 bases. Sequenced material: PBMCs, taken approximately 22 days after the first yellow fever vaccination. This receptor was identified in a man between 18 and 29 years old who received the YFV17D yellow fever vaccine. This CDR3 is CATSDSGLGPGELFF. As DNA, the CDR3 is TGTGCCACCAGTGACTCCGGACTAGGGCCCGGGGAGCTGTTTTTT.